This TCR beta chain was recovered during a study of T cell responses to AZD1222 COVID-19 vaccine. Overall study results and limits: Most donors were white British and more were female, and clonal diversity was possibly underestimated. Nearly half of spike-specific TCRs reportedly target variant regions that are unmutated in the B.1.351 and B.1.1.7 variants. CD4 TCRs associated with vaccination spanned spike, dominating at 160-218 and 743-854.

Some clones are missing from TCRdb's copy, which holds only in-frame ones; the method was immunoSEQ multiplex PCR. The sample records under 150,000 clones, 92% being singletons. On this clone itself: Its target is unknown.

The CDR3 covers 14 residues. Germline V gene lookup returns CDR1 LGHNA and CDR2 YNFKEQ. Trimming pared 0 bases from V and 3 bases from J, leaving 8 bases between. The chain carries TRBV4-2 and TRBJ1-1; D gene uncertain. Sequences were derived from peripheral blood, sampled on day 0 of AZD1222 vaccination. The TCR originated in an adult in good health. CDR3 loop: CASSQDPDHTEAFF. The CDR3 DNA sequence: TGTGCCAGCAGCCAAGATCCCGACCACACTGAAGCTTTCTTT.